This T cell receptor beta chain derives from a study of Graves' ophthalmopathy and Graves' hyperthyroidism. Amplified TCR beta CDR3 regions were obtained using RNA transcripts as template. An initial RT-PCR round employing HTBI primers preceded a second-round multiplex PCR. TCRdb re-called the multiplex PCR reads through MiXCR, storing one row per CDR3 protein. The sample holds 500,000 to 700,000 distinct CDR3 sequences, 20% to 25% seen once. This CDR3 is 16 amino acids long. The V gene's germline CDR1 is SGHAT and CDR2 FQDESV (reference sequence). V lost 2 bases to trimming and J lost 1 base, with 11 bases between them. No ophthalmopathy within 18 months of follow-up signified stable hyperthyroidism. Pregnancy or lactation, uncontrolled infections and other autoimmune diseases were grounds for excluding patients. The PBMCs were taken from approximately 9 ml of fresh peripheral blood.

Sequenced: peripheral blood. The clonotype originates from a woman younger than 35 with stable Graves' hyperthyroidism. Some clones in this sample may be carry-over from other donors' samples. The V and J genes are TRBV11-1 and TRBJ2-2; D uncertain. CDR3 coding DNA: TGTGCCAGCAGCTTATTGGGATACGAGAACACCGGGGAGCTGTTTTTT. Translation gives CASSLLGYENTGELFF.